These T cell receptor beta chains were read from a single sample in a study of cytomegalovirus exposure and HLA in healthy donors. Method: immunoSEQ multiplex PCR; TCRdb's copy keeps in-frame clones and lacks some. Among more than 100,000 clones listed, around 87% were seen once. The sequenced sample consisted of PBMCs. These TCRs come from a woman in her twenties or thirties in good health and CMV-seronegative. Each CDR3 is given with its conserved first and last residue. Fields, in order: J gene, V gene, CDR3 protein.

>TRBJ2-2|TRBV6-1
CASSEVLAATGELFF
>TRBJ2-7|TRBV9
CASSVGGGVSYEQYF
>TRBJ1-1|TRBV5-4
CASSLGSGGSANTEAFF
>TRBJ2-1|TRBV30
CACASVSYNEQFF
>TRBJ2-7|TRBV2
CASRGTGHEQYF
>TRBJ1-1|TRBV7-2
CASSPLELNTEAFF
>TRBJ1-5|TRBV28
CASSLQGSGNQPQHF
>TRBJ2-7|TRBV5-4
CASSPGDRDHEQYF
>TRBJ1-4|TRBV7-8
CASSFPTPSGQGGAANEKLFF
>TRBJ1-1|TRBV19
CASSQYGTVNTEAFF
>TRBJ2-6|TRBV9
CASSPEGAGANVLTF
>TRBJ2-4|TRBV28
CASSFVRSTRAKNIQYF
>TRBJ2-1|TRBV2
CASSNSGSSYNEQFF
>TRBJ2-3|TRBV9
CASSVEGEFGTDTQYF
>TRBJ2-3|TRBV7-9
CASSDLRGGTDTQYF
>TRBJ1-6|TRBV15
CATSRGAAHFINSPLHF
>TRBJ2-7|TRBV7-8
CASSFSAGYEQYF
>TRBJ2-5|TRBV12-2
CASRNPPLSRDGETQYF
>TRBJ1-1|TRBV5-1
CASSWGGGGRGAFF
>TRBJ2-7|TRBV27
CASREWTARGEQYF
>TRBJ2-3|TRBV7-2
CASSGLEWEGYTDTQYF
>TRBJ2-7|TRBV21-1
CASSKTGDSSYEQYF
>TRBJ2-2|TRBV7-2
CASSFSGGRNTGELFF
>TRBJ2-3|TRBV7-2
CASSPLGVETDTQYF
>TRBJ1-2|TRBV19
CASSPGQALYGYTF
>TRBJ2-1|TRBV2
CASSESSGYNEQFF
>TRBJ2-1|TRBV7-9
CASRPPGLAGGRARNEQFF
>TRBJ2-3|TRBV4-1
CASSQGQGPLDTQYF
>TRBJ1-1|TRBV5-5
CASSYRGAPSNTEAFF
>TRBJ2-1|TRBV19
CASSNLAGQGYNEQFF
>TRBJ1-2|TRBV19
CASSGLTGGWYGYTF
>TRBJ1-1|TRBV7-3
CASSLRGDQNTEAFF
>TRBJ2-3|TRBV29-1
CSAPEGTDPGDTQYF
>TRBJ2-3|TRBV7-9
CASSSTLGGGLGTGDTQYF
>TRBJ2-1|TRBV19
CASSLGQFEQFF
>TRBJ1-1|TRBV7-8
CASSRRQGTTEAFF
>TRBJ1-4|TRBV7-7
CASSLGGPAKLFF
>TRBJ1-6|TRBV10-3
CAISPDRGTPLHF
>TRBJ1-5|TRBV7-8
CASSLEGGLSNQPQHF
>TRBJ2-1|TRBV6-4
CASSGQDAGGPHEQFF
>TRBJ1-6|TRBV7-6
CASSSGQGLNSPLHF
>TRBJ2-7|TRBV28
CASSGTSGREQYF